This T cell receptor (beta chain) stems from a study of blood T cell repertoires in COVID-19. The assay was immunoSEQ multiplex PCR, and TCRdb's table has in-frame clones only and misses some. This repertoire shows about 83,000 clones, roughly 83% found once; its top ten account for approximately 8.1%. The TCR originated in a man aged 50 to 59 with active COVID-19. Sequences were obtained from peripheral blood.

The CDR3: CASSSGFRETQYF. The CDR3 nucleotides are TGTGCCAGCTCATCCGGGTTTCGGGAGACCCAGTACTTC. The chain carries TRBV18 and TRBJ2-5, with D uncertain. CDR1 and CDR2 (germline): KGHSH, LQKENI. This CDR3 is 13 amino acids long. Trimming left V 5 bases short and J 5 bases short, with 12 bases between.